The rows below give T cell receptor beta chains drawn from one sample of a study of cytomegalovirus exposure and HLA in healthy donors. TCRdb keeps only in-frame clones here, not all; method: immunoSEQ multiplex PCR. Counted here are over 100,000 clones, roughly 75% occurring once; the ten biggest clones make up roughly 5%. The sample was PBMCs. The receptors shown here come from a man younger than 45 in good health and CMV-seronegative. Each CDR3 is given with its conserved first and last residue. D genes are given only for firm matches. Size is stated for part of the rows, as once, few or many counts, or as a class when the clone is expanded.

j_call,clone_size,v_call,d_call,cdr3_aa,cdr3_nt
TRBJ2-7,-,TRBV5-1,TRBD1,CASSLEGDRPTSEQYF,TGCGCCAGCAGCTTGGAAGGGGACAGACCTACTAGTGAGCAGTACTTC
TRBJ1-1,few,TRBV5-6,-,CASSLVRENTEAFF,TGTGCCAGCAGCTTGGTCAGGGAAAACACTGAAGCTTTCTTT
TRBJ1-2,-,TRBV6-5,TRBD1,CASSYGTGIGYTF,TGTGCCAGCAGTTACGGGACAGGGATTGGCTACACCTTC
TRBJ2-1,-,TRBV14,TRBD1,CASSHLGQGRNEQFF,TGTGCCAGCAGCCACCTGGGACAGGGGAGGAATGAGCAGTTCTTC
TRBJ2-4,once,TRBV19,-,CASSSWTGRLAKNIQYF,TGTGCCAGTAGTTCCTGGACCGGGAGACTAGCCAAAAACATTCAGTACTTC
TRBJ2-3,-,TRBV6-5,-,CASSYGGLKYF,TGTGCCAGCAGTTATGGCGGGCTAAAGTATTTT
TRBJ1-1,-,TRBV9,TRBD1,CASSVGVGGTGRDTEAFF,TGTGCCAGCAGCGTAGGAGTAGGAGGGACAGGGAGGGACACTGAAGCTTTCTTT
TRBJ1-5,-,TRBV19,-,CASSTTGRDQPQHF,TGTGCCAGTAGTACGACAGGAAGGGATCAGCCCCAGCATTTT
TRBJ1-1,few,TRBV5-1,-,CASSPQGPNTEAFF,TGCGCCAGCAGCCCCCAGGGCCCGAACACTGAAGCTTTCTTT
TRBJ2-1,-,TRBV27,TRBD2,CASSSVAGDRNEQFF,TGTGCCAGCAGTTCCGTGGCGGGAGACAGAAATGAGCAGTTCTTC
TRBJ1-2,-,TRBV28,TRBD1,CASSPPWDSLLYGYTF,TGTGCCAGCAGCCCACCGTGGGACAGCCTTCTCTATGGCTACACCTTC
TRBJ1-5,-,TRBV5-1,-,CASSLIVYQPQHF,TGCGCCAGCAGCTTGATCGTCTATCAGCCCCAGCATTTT
TRBJ1-4,-,TRBV4-1,-,CASSQGGGGEKLFF,TGCGCCAGCAGCCAGGGTGGGGGGGGTGAAAAACTGTTTTTT
TRBJ2-7,few,TRBV7-9,-,CASSFLSLDEQYF,TGTGCCAGCAGCTTCCTCTCTTTAGACGAGCAGTACTTC
TRBJ2-1,-,TRBV2,-,CASTSSKRGGPNEQFF,TGTGCCAGCACCTCAAGTAAGAGGGGGGGCCCCAATGAGCAGTTCTTC
TRBJ2-7,-,TRBV27,TRBD1,CASSSGQLEQYF,TGTGCCAGCAGTTCGGGACAGCTCGAGCAGTACTTC
TRBJ1-6,-,TRBV6-6,TRBD1,CASTRRDRGGTPLHF,TGTGCCAGCACCCGCAGGGACAGGGGGGGTACACCCCTCCACTTT
TRBJ2-7,-,TRBV28,TRBD1,CASSTSDRLNYEQYF,TGTGCCAGCAGCACATCGGACAGGCTGAACTACGAGCAGTACTTC